This T cell receptor beta chain emerged from a study of cytomegalovirus exposure and HLA in healthy donors. The CDR3 has 14 amino acids. Per the germline V gene, CDR1 is LNHDA and CDR2 is SQIVND (reference sequence). V was clipped by 5 bases and J by 5 bases, with 15 bases between them. Researchers ran the PCR with 60 Vbeta and 13 Jbeta primers. The table came from immunoSEQ multiplex PCR; TCRdb's copy has only in-frame clones and leaves some out. The sample lists 140,000 to 150,000 clones; about 80% were seen once. The sequenced material came from PBMCs. The TCR originated in a woman aged 60-75 years in good health and CMV-seropositive. The chain combines TRBV19 with TRBJ1-1; D unclear. The CDR3 sequence is CASSPKGWRTEAFF. The DNA for the CDR3 is TGTGCCAGTAGTCCCAAAGGCTGGAGGACTGAAGCTTTCTTT.